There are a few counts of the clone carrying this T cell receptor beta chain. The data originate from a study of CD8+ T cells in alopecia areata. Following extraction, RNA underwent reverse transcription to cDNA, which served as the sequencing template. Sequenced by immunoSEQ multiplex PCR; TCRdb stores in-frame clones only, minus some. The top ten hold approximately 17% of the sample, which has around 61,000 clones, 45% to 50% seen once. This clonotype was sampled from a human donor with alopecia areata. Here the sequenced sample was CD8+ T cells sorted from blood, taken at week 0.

The chain's CDR3 is CSVVSELGGDYGYTF. CDR3 DNA: TGCAGCGTTGTCTCGGAGCTGGGCGGCGACTATGGCTACACCTTC. The chain combines TRBV29-1 with TRBJ1-2, with no clear D. The CDR3 extends over 15 amino acids. V was pared by 4 bases and J by 3 bases, with 18 bases between. Germline lookup yields CDR1 SQVTM and CDR2 ANQGSEA.